This TCR beta chain was found in a study of blood T cell repertoires in COVID-19. The assay was immunoSEQ multiplex PCR, and TCRdb's table has in-frame clones only and misses some. The sample shows roughly 350,000 clones, 85% to 90% of them seen only once. The V gene end was trimmed by 4 bases and the J gene end by 0 bases; junction bases not matched to a gene: 8. The V gene's germline CDR1 is SGHRS and CDR2 YFSETQ. This CDR3 region has 17 residues. The material sequenced was peripheral blood. This clonotype was sampled from a woman aged 70-85 years with COVID-19, enrolled during active disease. The chain uses TRBV5-1 and TRBJ1-5; 9 bases agree with TRBD1. The CDR3 here is CASSPGQGPGSNQPQHF. Written as DNA, the CDR3 is TGCGCCAGCAGCCCGGGACAGGGTCCTGGTAGCAATCAGCCCCAGCATTTT.